Shown below are 7 T cell receptor beta chains from a single sample sequenced in a study of cytomegalovirus exposure and HLA in healthy donors. Assay: immunoSEQ multiplex PCR; the TCRdb copy retains only in-frame clones and omits some. The sample yields roughly 350,000 clones, more than 80% seen once. Specimen: PBMCs. The receptors were sampled from a woman aged 18-29 years in good health and CMV-seronegative.

The DNA of the CDR3 is TGTGCCAGCAGTGATCCTAGCGGCGTCTCCTACGAGCAGTACTTC. Translation: CASSDPSGVSYEQYF. This chain connects TRBV2 to TRBJ2-7; 7 nucleotides line up with TRBD2. Trimming at V came to 3 bases and at J to 0 bases, leaving 5 bases not matched to a gene. Per germline, CDR1 SNHLY and CDR2 FYNNEI. This CDR3 is 15 amino acids long.

V and J are TRBV18 and TRBJ2-3; maybe TRBD2 (6 bases). Trimming took 3 bases from V and 3 from J, leaving 13 bases between them. This CDR3 is 15 amino acids long. Germline-derived CDR1 and CDR2 are KGHSH and LQKENI. In DNA form, the CDR3 reads TGTGCCAGCTCACCCCAGGAGGGTACGACAGATACGCAGTATTTT. Translating gives CASSPQEGTTDTQYF.

The chain is built from TRBV2 and TRBJ1-1; 11 bases align to TRBD1. Per germline, CDR1 SNHLY and CDR2 FYNNEI. V lost 8 bases to trimming and J lost 11 bases; unmatched junction nucleotides: 4. This CDR3 is 11 amino acids long. This CDR3 reads CASQRDRGAFF. The CDR3 DNA is TGTGCCAGCCAGAGGGACAGGGGGGCTTTCTTT.

The genes are TRBV7-9 and TRBJ2-1; TRBD2 agrees at 9 bases. Looked up from germline, CDR1 is SEHNR and CDR2 is FQNEAQ (reference sequence). The V gene end was trimmed by 5 bases and the J gene end by 10 bases; junction bases not matched to a gene: 24. This CDR3 spans 19 amino acids. The CDR3: CASSALWYGPGGRAGEQFF. CDR3 DNA: TGTGCCAGCAGCGCGCTCTGGTACGGGCCCGGCGGGAGGGCGGGAGAGCAGTTCTTC.

Details on this clone: Other DNA sequences in the sample encode the same CDR3. The chain joins TRBV27 to TRBJ1-3; D possibly corresponds to TRBD1 (5 bases). Per the germline V gene, CDR1 is MNHEY and CDR2 is SMNVEV (reference sequence). CDR3 length equals 14 residues. Between the trimmed V and J ends, which lost 6 bases and 0 bases, there was a span of 9 bases. CDR3 DNA: TGTGCCAGCAGCTTAAGGGGCTCTGGAAACACCATATATTTT. Its translation is CASSLRGSGNTIYF.

The gene calls are TRBV28 and TRBJ2-5; 8 bases map to TRBD1. Germline CDR1 is MDHEN and CDR2 is SYDVKM. The CDR3 contains 14 residues. Trimming at V came to 7 bases and at J to 4 bases, leaving 8 bases not matched to a gene. The CDR3 region has the DNA TGTGCCAGCACACCAGGGGGCATGATAGAGACCCAGTACTTC. Amino acid sequence: CASTPGGMIETQYF.

The V call is TRBV9, the J call TRBJ2-1, with D perhaps matching TRBD1 (6 bases). Trimming left V 0 bases short and J 0 bases short, with 16 bases between. The CDR3 sequence is 18 residues long. Germline V lookup: CDR1 SGDLS, CDR2 YYNGEE. CDR3 nucleotide sequence: TGTGCCAGCAGCGTAGAAGGGGGTGGTCCCAGCTCCTACAATGAGCAGTTCTTC. Its translation is CASSVEGGGPSSYNEQFF.